The rows below give T cell receptor beta chains drawn from one sample of a study of T cells in Graves' hyperthyroidism and ophthalmopathy. TCRdb analysed the multiplex PCR reads with MiXCR anew, one entry per CDR3 protein. The sample carries about 260,000 distinct CDR3 sequences, roughly 20% recorded once. Source material: blood. These TCRs come from a man aged 30 to 39 with Graves' ophthalmopathy. The CDR3 runs from the conserved cysteine through the conserved F or W. Each record gives: J gene, D gene, V gene, clone size, CDR3 DNA, CDR3 protein. The D gene is left open where the match is weak. Size values are once, few and many counts, or a class for expanded clones, and some rows have none.

J: TRBJ2-5; D: .; V: TRBV25-1; size: .; DNA: TGTGCCAGCAGTTGGGCAGGGGTTTATGAGACCCAGTACTTC; CDR3: CASSWAGVYETQYF
J: TRBJ2-7; D: .; V: TRBV7-3; size: .; DNA: TGTGCCAGCAGCGCTAACGTCGTGTCGGGACGCATGCCGTTGGAGCAGTACTTC; CDR3: CASSANVVSGRMPLEQYF
J: TRBJ2-3; D: TRBD2; V: TRBV6-2/TRBV6-3; size: .; DNA: TGTGCCAGCAGTTACTCGACCGGGAGGCATAGCACAGATACGCAGTATTTT; CDR3: CASSYSTGRHSTDTQYF
J: TRBJ2-1; D: .; V: TRBV28; size: few; DNA: TGTGCCAGCACCCGAACAGCCTACAATGAGCAGTTCTTC; CDR3: CASTRTAYNEQFF
J: TRBJ1-3; D: .; V: TRBV28; size: .; DNA: TGTGCCAGCAGTTTGGCCCGGGGAGGAAACACCATATATTTT; CDR3: CASSLARGGNTIYF
J: TRBJ2-1; D: TRBD1; V: TRBV11-2; size: .; DNA: TGTGCCAGCAACGGACAGGGACATCTCAATGAGCAGTTCTTC; CDR3: CASNGQGHLNEQFF
J: TRBJ1-5; D: .; V: TRBV6-1; size: many; DNA: TGTGCCAGCAGTGAAGTATTAGGGGTCTCGATCAATCAGCCCCAGCATTTT; CDR3: CASSEVLGVSINQPQHF
J: TRBJ2-6; D: .; V: TRBV6-2/TRBV6-3; size: once; DNA: TGTGCCAGCCATGGCGGAGGGACTGGGGCCAACGTCCTGACTTTC; CDR3: CASHGGGTGANVLTF
J: TRBJ1-2; D: .; V: TRBV29-1; size: few; DNA: TGCAGCGTTAAAAGGACGGGGAACTATGGCTACACCTTC; CDR3: CSVKRTGNYGYTF
J: TRBJ2-7; D: .; V: TRBV29-1; size: .; DNA: TGCAGCGGAGCGCACGGGGGGCCTGGCGAGAAGTACTTC; CDR3: CSGAHGGPGEKYF
J: TRBJ2-7; D: .; V: TRBV6-1; size: few; DNA: TGTGCCAGCAGTGGGACCCGGGACAAATACGAGCAGTACTTC; CDR3: CASSGTRDKYEQYF
J: TRBJ1-1; D: TRBD1; V: TRBV6-1; size: .; DNA: TGTGCCAGCAGTCCCCCGGACAGGGGGTTTGAAGCTTTCTTT; CDR3: CASSPPDRGFEAFF
J: TRBJ1-1; D: .; V: TRBV2; size: .; DNA: TGTGCCAGCAGTTTGAGGAGGCTGGGGAAGGAGAACACTGAAGCTTTCTTT; CDR3: CASSLRRLGKENTEAFF
J: TRBJ1-5; D: .; V: TRBV6-2/TRBV6-3; size: few; DNA: TGTGCCAGCAGTTATTTTAGGGGTAGGGAGAGTAATCAGCCCCAGCATTTT; CDR3: CASSYFRGRESNQPQHF
J: TRBJ2-1; D: .; V: TRBV7-3; size: .; DNA: TGTGCCAGCAGCTTACGAGCGGATAATGAGCAGTTCTTC; CDR3: CASSLRADNEQFF
J: TRBJ2-2; D: .; V: TRBV5-6; size: .; DNA: TGTGCCAGCAGCTTGGTGGGTCCGAACACCGGGGAGCTGTTTTTT; CDR3: CASSLVGPNTGELFF
J: TRBJ1-1; D: .; V: TRBV2; size: few; DNA: TGTGCCAGCAGTGAATTGGGGCCTGGGCCTTTCTTT; CDR3: CASSELGPGPFF
J: TRBJ1-1; D: .; V: TRBV20-1; size: many; DNA: TGCAGTGCACGGTTAGGGGCAGTGATTGAAGCTTTCTTT; CDR3: CSARLGAVIEAFF
J: TRBJ2-1; D: .; V: TRBV20-1; size: few; DNA: TGCAGTGCTAGAGGCTCACCCGGGATCAATGAGCAGTTCTTC; CDR3: CSARGSPGINEQFF
J: TRBJ2-6; D: .; V: TRBV7-2; size: many; DNA: TGTGCCAGCAGCTTTAATCGGGGGGCCAACGTCCTGACTTTC; CDR3: CASSFNRGANVLTF
J: TRBJ2-3; D: TRBD1; V: TRBV12-5; size: .; DNA: TGTGCTAGTGGTTGGGGACAGGCAGATACGCAGTATTTT; CDR3: CASGWGQADTQYF
J: TRBJ1-3; D: .; V: TRBV18; size: .; DNA: TGTGCCAGCTCACCACCTGTTCTGGACACCATATATTTT; CDR3: CASSPPVLDTIYF
J: TRBJ1-2; D: .; V: TRBV20-1; size: .; DNA: TGCAGTGCTTCTCGGGGGAATGGCTACACCTTC; CDR3: CSASRGNGYTF
J: TRBJ2-7; D: .; V: TRBV10-2; size: .; DNA: TGCGCCAGCTCACCAGCGGGTACCTACGAGCAGTACTTC; CDR3: CASSPAGTYEQYF
J: TRBJ2-7; D: TRBD1; V: TRBV2; size: many; DNA: TGTGCCAGCAGTGACCCGGGACAGAGCTACGAGCAGTACTTC; CDR3: CASSDPGQSYEQYF
J: TRBJ2-5; D: .; V: TRBV20-1; size: few; DNA: TGCAGTGCGGGAGGTCACACGGGGGAGACCCAGTACTTC; CDR3: CSAGGHTGETQYF
J: TRBJ1-5; D: TRBD1; V: TRBV2; size: once; DNA: TGTGCCGGCAGTGGACAGGGGGCGAGGAATCAGCCCCAGCATTTT; CDR3: CAGSGQGARNQPQHF
J: TRBJ2-7; D: .; V: TRBV20-1; size: few; DNA: TGCAGTGCTAGGGAGGGTGGTCTCGAAGGGCAGTACTTC; CDR3: CSAREGGLEGQYF
J: TRBJ1-1; D: .; V: TRBV5-5; size: .; DNA: TGTGCCAGCAGCTTGGAGTGGGGGAACACTGAAGCTTTCTTT; CDR3: CASSLEWGNTEAFF
J: TRBJ2-6; D: .; V: TRBV27; size: few; DNA: TGTGCCAGCAGTCCCCTTTTTGCTGGGGCCAACGTCCTGACTTTC; CDR3: CASSPLFAGANVLTF
J: TRBJ2-3; D: TRBD2; V: TRBV2; size: many; DNA: TGTGCCAGCAGTCCTACGGGCGGGAGAGATACGCAGTATTTT; CDR3: CASSPTGGRDTQYF
J: TRBJ2-1; D: .; V: TRBV11-3; size: .; DNA: TGTGCCAGCAGCGCAGAGCTGAGCGCGTCCTACAATGAGCAGTTCTTC; CDR3: CASSAELSASYNEQFF
J: TRBJ2-1; D: .; V: TRBV2; size: many; DNA: TGTGCCAGCAGCCTCCGGGACGGCCCCTACAATGAGCAGTTCTTC; CDR3: CASSLRDGPYNEQFF
J: TRBJ2-7; D: TRBD2; V: TRBV6-2/TRBV6-3; size: .; DNA: TGTGCCAGCAAAACGCTAGCGGGAGGGCGCTACGAGCAGTACTTC; CDR3: CASKTLAGGRYEQYF
J: TRBJ2-2; D: .; V: TRBV24-1; size: many; DNA: TGTGCCACCAGTGATTTAGGCTTAGGGACCGGGGAGCTGTTTTTT; CDR3: CATSDLGLGTGELFF
J: TRBJ1-1; D: .; V: TRBV20-1; size: .; DNA: TGCAGTGCTAGAGATCCCGGGTCCGTAAGTGAAGCTTTCTTT; CDR3: CSARDPGSVSEAFF
J: TRBJ2-1; D: .; V: TRBV7-9; size: few; DNA: TGTGCCAGCAGCTTCCAGTACAATGAGCAGTTCTTC; CDR3: CASSFQYNEQFF
J: TRBJ2-2; D: .; V: TRBV5-1; size: .; DNA: TGCGCCAGCAGCCTACTTGGATCGGGAGTAGGAACCGGGGAGCTGTTTTTT; CDR3: CASSLLGSGVGTGELFF
J: TRBJ2-2; D: .; V: TRBV28; size: .; DNA: TGTGCCAGCAGTTCGGGGCCTCTGATGGAGCTGTTTTTT; CDR3: CASSSGPLMELFF
J: TRBJ2-5; D: TRBD2; V: TRBV5-6; size: few; DNA: TGTGCCAGCAGCTTGACGGGACTAGCGGGAGAGACCCAGTACTTC; CDR3: CASSLTGLAGETQYF
J: TRBJ2-7; D: TRBD1; V: TRBV28; size: many; DNA: TGTGCCAGAGCGACAGGGACCTACGAGCAGTACTTC; CDR3: CARATGTYEQYF
J: TRBJ2-3; D: TRBD2; V: TRBV12-3/TRBV12-4; size: many; DNA: TGTGCCAGCAGTGCGCGGACTAGAGTGGGAGATACGCAGTATTTT; CDR3: CASSARTRVGDTQYF
J: TRBJ1-2; D: TRBD1; V: TRBV12-3/TRBV12-4; size: many; DNA: TGTGCCAGCAGTTTTTCCGGACAGGGGGCTTGGGGCTACACCTTC; CDR3: CASSFSGQGAWGYTF
J: TRBJ1-1; D: .; V: TRBV5-1; size: .; DNA: TGCGCCAGCAGCTTTAAACAGGGTAGGGGCACTGAAGCTTTCTTT; CDR3: CASSFKQGRGTEAFF
J: TRBJ1-1; D: .; V: TRBV20-1; size: few; DNA: TGCAGTGGTATGGGCCACACTGAAGCTTTCTTT; CDR3: CSGMGHTEAFF
J: TRBJ1-1; D: .; V: TRBV2; size: many; DNA: TGTGCCAGCAGTGAAGAGGACACAGACACTGAAGCTTTCTTT; CDR3: CASSEEDTDTEAFF
J: TRBJ2-3; D: .; V: TRBV6-1; size: .; DNA: TGTGCCAGCAGTGAAGCGGGACCCAGCAGAGATACGCAGTATTTT; CDR3: CASSEAGPSRDTQYF
J: TRBJ1-5; D: TRBD1; V: TRBV27; size: few; DNA: TGTGCCAGCAGCCATAGCGGGACAGTCCAATTATTCAATCAGCCCCAGCATTTT; CDR3: CASSHSGTVQLFNQPQHF
J: TRBJ2-3; D: TRBD1; V: TRBV5-1; size: .; DNA: TGCGCCAGCAGCTCCGGACAGGGTGCGGTGGGGGATACGCAGTATTTT; CDR3: CASSSGQGAVGDTQYF
J: TRBJ1-2; D: TRBD1; V: TRBV7-3; size: .; DNA: TGTGCCAGCAGCCCGGGACCGGGACAGAGATATGGCTACACCTTC; CDR3: CASSPGPGQRYGYTF
J: TRBJ2-3; D: .; V: TRBV7-6; size: many; DNA: TGTGCCAGCAGCCCAGGACAATCCACAGATACGCAGTATTTT; CDR3: CASSPGQSTDTQYF
J: TRBJ1-4; D: .; V: TRBV6-5; size: few; DNA: TGTGCCAGCAGTTACCGGTGGTCCAGGGCTGCAACTAATGAAAAACTGTTTTTT; CDR3: CASSYRWSRAATNEKLFF
J: TRBJ2-3; D: .; V: TRBV7-2; size: .; DNA: TGTGCCAGCAGCTTAGTTATAAGCGGTAGGGATACGCAGTATTTT; CDR3: CASSLVISGRDTQYF